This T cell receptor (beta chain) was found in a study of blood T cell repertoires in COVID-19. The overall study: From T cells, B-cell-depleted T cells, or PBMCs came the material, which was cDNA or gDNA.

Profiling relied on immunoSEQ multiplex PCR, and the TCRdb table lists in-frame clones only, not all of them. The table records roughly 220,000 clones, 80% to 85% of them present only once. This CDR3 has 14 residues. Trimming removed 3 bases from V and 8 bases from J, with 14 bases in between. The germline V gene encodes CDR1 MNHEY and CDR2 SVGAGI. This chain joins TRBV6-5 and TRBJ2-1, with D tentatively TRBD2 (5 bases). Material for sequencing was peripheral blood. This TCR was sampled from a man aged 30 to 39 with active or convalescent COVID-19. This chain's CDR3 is CASSYRGRGDEQFF. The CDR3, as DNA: TGTGCCAGCAGTTATCGGGGTCGAGGCGATGAGCAGTTCTTC.